The source of this TCR beta chain is a study of blood T cell repertoires in COVID-19. Whole-study context: Material from acute and convalescent COVID-19 was sourced from the United States, Italy and Spain. T cells, B-cell-depleted T cells, or PBMCs provided the cDNA or gDNA that served as material.

In the original processing: Amplification of reference gene primers was used by the study to estimate nucleated cell counts. The protocol was immunoSEQ multiplex PCR, while the TCRdb copy is restricted to in-frame clones and leaves out a portion. The V and J calls and clone size were taken over from that table, and D and trimming were inferred from the DNA. This sample has under 250,000 clones, with roughly 80% found just once. Germline V gives CDR1 SEHNR, CDR2 FQNEAQ (reference sequence). This CDR3 has 12 amino acids. Trimming took 7 bases from V and 4 from J, leaving 10 bases between them. This receptor was taken from a woman at least 80 years old with acute or convalescent COVID-19. V usage is TRBV7-9 and J usage is TRBJ1-2; D is ambiguous. Sequencing input: peripheral blood. The CDR3 DNA reads as TGTGCCAGCACATTACTCTCCTATGGCTACACCTTC. It translates to CASTLLSYGYTF.